One and the same sample provided the 16 T cell receptor beta chains below, sequenced in a study of Ad26.COV2.S vaccination and SARS-CoV-2 variants. Treatment noted: some 20 received Ad26.COV2.S at low or high dose, single or two shots; several received placebo; per-sample allocation not given. Collection of the samples took place on day 63 after the first injection of vaccine or placebo. This table comes from immunoSEQ multiplex PCR, and its TCRdb copy is limited to in-frame clones, with some not included. The sample contains around 340,000 clones, about 87% of which appear only once. This specimen consisted of peripheral blood, obtained in a trial of Ad26.COV2.S vaccine versus placebo. These receptors all come from a person between 18 and 59 years old who received the Ad26.COV2.S COVID-19 vaccine or a placebo.

About this clone itself: This sample also contains other DNA sequences that code for the same CDR3. This chain joins TRBV6-5 and TRBJ2-7, with 9 bases aligning to TRBD1. The trim removed 4 bases at V and 3 bases at J, leaving 4 bases unmatched. This CDR3 comprises 14 residues. Germline V gives CDR1 MNHEY, CDR2 SVGAGI. The CDR3 DNA reads as TGTGCCAGCAGTTCTCCGGGACAGGGCTACGAGCAGTACTTC. It codes for CASSSPGQGYEQYF.

V usage is TRBV18 and J usage is TRBJ2-1; the D call may be TRBD1 or TRBD2 (5 bases each). Trimming cost V 3 bases and J 7 bases, with 10 bases left between them. From germline, CDR1 is KGHSH and CDR2 LQKENI. CDR3 length: 13 residues. The CDR3 reads CASSPGTDNEQFF. The DNA of the CDR3 is TGTGCCAGCTCACCGGGGACGGATAATGAGCAGTTCTTC.

The chain recombines TRBV6-2 or TRBV6-3 with TRBJ2-3; 9 positions match TRBD2. Germline CDR1 reads MNHEY; CDR2 reads SVGEGT. The junction had 3 bases not matched to a gene; V was cut back by 2 bases and J by 0 bases. This CDR3 has 16 residues. For the CDR3, the DNA is TGTGCCAGCAGTTACCCCAGCGGGAGGAGCACAGATACGCAGTATTTT. It is translated as CASSYPSGRSTDTQYF.

J is TRBJ1-1 and V is TRBV4-2; TRBD1 might be the D (6 bases). The germline CDR1 and CDR2 sequences are LGHNA and YNFKEQ. The CDR3 totals 16 residues. Trimming cost V 3 bases and J 0 bases, with 14 bases left between them. CDR3 in amino acids: CASSQQRQEMNTEAFF. CDR3 in DNA: TGTGCCAGCAGCCAGCAGAGACAGGAAATGAACACTGAAGCTTTCTTT.

The chain carries TRBV4-2 and TRBJ1-5; 7 nucleotides align to TRBD1. Per germline, CDR1 LGHNA and CDR2 YNFKEQ. With V trimmed by 4 bases and J by 7 bases, 7 bases remained unmatched. The CDR3 has 14 amino acids. CDR3 protein: CASSRDREEQPQHF. The CDR3 nucleotides are TGTGCCAGCAGCCGAGACAGGGAAGAACAGCCCCAGCATTTT.

J is TRBJ1-2 and V is TRBV3-1 (or the pseudogene TRBV3-2); D gene ambiguous. With 4 bases removed from V and 3 bases from J, the gap between germline ends came to 15 bases. Per germline, CDR1 LGHDT and CDR2 YNNKEL (reference sequence). The CDR3 consists of 15 residues. The CDR3 sequence is CASSPLLTSHYGYTF. The CDR3 DNA reads as TGTGCCAGCAGCCCCTTATTGACATCTCACTATGGCTACACCTTC.

The chain carries TRBV14 and TRBJ2-1; tentatively, D is TRBD1 (6 bases). The germline CDR1 and CDR2 sequences are SGHDN and FVKESK. The CDR3 length is 16 residues. The V end lost 4 bases, the J end lost 2 bases, and 15 bases lay between the germline ends. The CDR3 loop is CASSPSPGTPYNEQFF. The CDR3 region has the DNA TGTGCCAGCAGCCCGAGTCCCGGGACACCCTACAATGAGCAGTTCTTC.

The V gene is TRBV27, the J gene TRBJ1-1; TRBD1 aligns across 7 bases. The length of the CDR3 is 14 residues. V shed 3 bases, J shed 5 bases, and the junction held 6 bases outside the gene matches. Germline V gives CDR1 MNHEY, CDR2 SMNVEV (reference sequence). CDR3 bases: TGTGCCAGCAGTTTCACCGCGACAGGGACTGAAGCTTTCTTT. Its translation: CASSFTATGTEAFF.

The rearrangement joins TRBV7-3 to TRBJ2-7, with 9 positions matching TRBD1. Germline CDR1 is SGHTA and CDR2 is FQGTGA. The V and J ends lost 1 base and 3 bases, in that order; junction bases with no gene match: 4. The CDR3 extends over 15 amino acids. In DNA, the CDR3 is TGTGCCAGCAGCTTAATGGGACAGGGATACTACGAGCAGTACTTC. This codes for CASSLMGQGYYEQYF.

This clone appeared a single time. The genes are TRBV10-3 and TRBJ2-7, with a possible D match to TRBD1 (6 bases). This CDR3 region has 13 residues. Germline V gene data show CDR1 as ENHRY and CDR2 as SYGVKD. V was trimmed by 8 bases and J by 2 bases, leaving 13 bases between them. The CDR3 region is CAISPDSPYEQYF. CDR3 coding DNA: TGTGCCATCTCCCCGGACAGTCCCTACGAGCAGTACTTC.

The chain carries TRBV27 and TRBJ1-2; 9 bases are a match to TRBD1. V dropped 2 bases and J dropped 7; count of bases not matched to a gene: 5. CDR3 length: 14 amino acids. Looked up from germline, CDR1 is MNHEY and CDR2 is SMNVEV (reference sequence). CDR3 bases: TGTGCCAGCAGTTTAACCGGGACAGGGTTTGGCTACACCTTC. Translating gives CASSLTGTGFGYTF.

This chain connects TRBV6-5 to TRBJ1-2; D uncertain. Germline CDR1 MNHEY, CDR2 SVGAGI. Trimming took 6 bases from V and 2 from J, leaving 13 bases between them. The CDR3 extends over 14 amino acids. The CDR3 reads CASSPPRRNYGYTF. As DNA, the CDR3 is TGTGCCAGCAGCCCCCCTCGCAGGAACTATGGCTACACCTTC.

V usage is TRBV7-2 and J usage is TRBJ1-3; the D gene is possibly TRBD1 (6 bases). V was cut by 7 bases and J by 0 bases, with 13 bases left in between. The CDR3 contains 15 residues. Germline V gives CDR1 SGHTA, CDR2 FQGNSA. As DNA, the CDR3 is TGTGCCAGCACCCATGGACAGATCTCTGGAAACACCATATATTTT. Its translation: CASTHGQISGNTIYF. The entire variable domain, with the rest obtained from reference TRBV7-2 and TRBJ1-3, is as follows: GAGVSQSPSNKVTEKGKDVELRCDPISGHTALYWYRQSLGQGLEFLIYFQGNSAPDKSGLPSDRFSAERTGGSVSTLTIQRTQQEDSAVYLCASTHGQISGNTIYFGEGSWLTVV.

The chain couples TRBV5-1 to TRBJ2-1, with 8 bases identical to TRBD1. V lost 4 bases, J lost 9 bases, and 6 bases stayed unmatched. The CDR3 length is 13 residues. From germline, CDR1 is SGHRS and CDR2 YFSETQ. This CDR3 reads CASSSFRGREQFF. The DNA for the CDR3 is TGCGCCAGCAGCAGCTTCAGGGGGCGTGAGCAGTTCTTC.

The chain is built from TRBV12-3 or TRBV12-4 and TRBJ2-3; D unresolved. The germline V and J ends were trimmed by 6 bases and 2 bases, with 6 bases remaining between them. CDR3 length equals 12 residues. CDR3 sequence reads: CASRWVTDTQYF. The CDR3 DNA sequence: TGTGCCAGCAGGTGGGTCACAGATACGCAGTATTTT.

This clone was recorded only once. The rearrangement uses TRBV28 and TRBJ2-4; D perhaps matches TRBD2 (6 bases). The V and J ends lost 6 bases and 4 bases respectively, with 10 bases between them. CDR3 size: 13 residues. CDR1 is MDHEN and CDR2 is SYDVKM in the germline V gene. The CDR3 reads CASSPGLKNIQYF. DNA for the CDR3: TGTGCCAGCAGCCCGGGACTTAAAAACATTCAGTACTTC.